These T cell receptor beta chains were read from a single sample in a study of T cells in Graves' hyperthyroidism and ophthalmopathy. TCRdb reprocessed the multiplex PCR reads with MiXCR, giving one entry per CDR3 protein. The table records almost 600,000 distinct CDR3 sequences, roughly 14% of them present only once. Sequencing was carried out using blood. All receptors derive from a woman aged 25 to 39 with Graves' hyperthyroidism that later progressed to Graves' ophthalmopathy. CDR3s include the opening cysteine and the closing phenylalanine or tryptophan. D genes are given only for firm matches. A clone size is listed for some rows: how often the clone was seen (once, few, many), or a class if it is expanded.

d_call clone_size j_call v_call cdr3_aa cdr3_nt
TRBD1 NA TRBJ1-1 TRBV3-1 CASSPRTGGKGTEAFF TGTGCCAGCAGCCCCCGGACAGGGGGCAAGGGCACTGAAGCTTTCTTT
NA many TRBJ1-5 TRBV11-2 CASSLRVDQPQHF TGTGCCAGCAGCTTAAGGGTAGATCAGCCCCAGCATTTT
NA many TRBJ1-1 TRBV6-1 CASSPRPQGTEAFF TGTGCCAGCAGTCCAAGACCGCAAGGCACTGAAGCTTTCTTT
TRBD2 many TRBJ2-5 TRBV11-3 CASSFLDGLAGAWQETQYF TGTGCCAGCAGCTTTCTTGACGGACTAGCGGGAGCGTGGCAAGAGACCCAGTACTTC
TRBD1 many TRBJ1-2 TRBV10-3 CAIRDRGRDYGYTF TGTGCCATCCGGGACAGGGGGCGAGACTATGGCTACACCTTC
NA many TRBJ2-5 TRBV18 CASSPRGGGSGETQYF TGTGCCAGCTCACCACGAGGAGGGGGAAGTGGAGAGACCCAGTACTTC
NA many TRBJ2-2 TRBV12-3/TRBV12-4 CASSFTGNTGELFF TGTGCCAGCAGTTTTACAGGGAACACCGGGGAGCTGTTTTTT
NA many TRBJ2-2 TRBV12-3/TRBV12-4 CASRIGLQITGELFF TGTGCCAGCCGGATCGGACTACAAATCACCGGGGAGCTGTTTTTT
TRBD1 NA TRBJ2-7 TRBV4-3 CASSLRQGTFYEQYF TGCGCCAGCAGCCTGCGACAGGGGACCTTCTACGAGCAGTACTTC
NA many TRBJ2-1 TRBV18 CASSPPTVLEQFF TGTGCCAGCTCACCACCGACGGTCTTAGAGCAGTTCTTC
NA NA TRBJ2-1 TRBV5-1 CASSPASSGQFF TGCGCCAGCAGCCCGGCGTCAAGCGGGCAGTTCTTC
NA many TRBJ1-1 TRBV18 CASSPPQNTEAFF TGTGCCAGCTCACCGCCTCAGAACACTGAAGCTTTCTTT
NA many TRBJ2-7 TRBV28 CASKGGTTSYEQYF TGTGCCAGCAAAGGAGGGACAACCTCCTACGAGCAGTACTTC
NA many TRBJ2-7 TRBV18 CASSPGTGSSYEQYF TGTGCCAGCAGCCCCGGGACGGGAAGCTCCTACGAGCAGTACTTC
NA many TRBJ1-6 TRBV19 CASSIPQGDVDNSPLHF TGTGCCAGTAGTATCCCCCAGGGCGACGTCGATAATTCACCCCTCCACTTT
NA few TRBJ2-2 TRBV3-1 CANSPRSGELFF TGTGCCAACAGCCCTCGGTCCGGGGAGCTGTTTTTT
NA NA TRBJ1-2 TRBV28 CASNPRGRIYGYTF TGTGCCAGCAATCCCCGGGGGCGGATCTATGGCTACACCTTC
TRBD2 NA TRBJ2-1 TRBV9 CASSVLAGGPYNEQFF TGTGCCAGCAGCGTACTAGCGGGAGGGCCCTACAATGAGCAGTTCTTC
TRBD2 many TRBJ2-1 TRBV6-1 CASTLHGLAGAPRSYNEQFF TGTGCCAGCACTCTTCACGGCCTAGCGGGAGCTCCCCGCTCCTACAATGAGCAGTTCTTC
TRBD1 few TRBJ1-2 TRBV7-9 CASTNLTGGLGYTF TGTGCCTCCACCAACCTAACAGGGGGCTTGGGCTACACCTTC
NA many TRBJ2-5 TRBV7-9 CASSSHQLPEIGYF TGTGCCAGCAGCTCCCACCAGCTCCCTGAGATTGGGTACTTC
NA many TRBJ1-4 TRBV12-3/TRBV12-4 CASSDWVATNEKLFF TGTGCCAGCAGTGACTGGGTTGCAACTAATGAAAAACTGTTTTTT
TRBD1 many TRBJ2-7 TRBV30 CAWRVGQVYEQYF TGTGCCTGGAGAGTAGGACAGGTCTACGAGCAGTACTTC
NA many TRBJ2-5 TRBV5-1 CASSLRDSGGETQYF TGCGCCAGCAGCTTACGGGACAGTGGGGGGGAGACCCAGTACTTC
NA many TRBJ2-1 TRBV6-1 CASREGTDGNEQFF TGTGCCAGCAGAGAAGGGACCGATGGAAATGAGCAGTTCTTC
NA NA TRBJ2-1 TRBV5-4 CASSFGTTSYNEQFF TGTGCCAGCAGCTTTGGGACAACCTCCTACAATGAGCAGTTCTTC
TRBD1 many TRBJ2-7 TRBV7-9 CASSSAGTGAEEQYF TGTGCCAGCAGCTCGGCCGGGACAGGGGCAGAAGAGCAGTACTTC
TRBD2 many TRBJ2-3 TRBV11-3 CASSLISGMRRASTDTQYF TGTGCCAGCAGCTTAATCAGCGGGATGCGTAGGGCTAGCACAGATACGCAGTATTTT
NA NA TRBJ2-1 TRBV7-2 CASSLEGAVRVDEQFF TGTGCCAGCAGCTTAGAAGGGGCGGTAAGGGTCGATGAGCAGTTCTTC
NA NA TRBJ1-2 TRBV24-1 CATSDLQGPRAF TGTGCCACCAGTGATTTGCAGGGGCCCCGCGCCTTC
TRBD1 NA TRBJ2-2 TRBV4-3 CASSQGTGANTGELFF TGCGCCAGCAGCCAAGGGACAGGCGCGAACACCGGGGAGCTGTTTTTT
NA many TRBJ2-7 TRBV7-7 CASSSGPLGGEQYF TGTGCTAGCAGCTCGGGACCCCTGGGAGGTGAGCAGTACTTC
NA many TRBJ2-2 TRBV2 CASSEGAVIGFWETGELFF TGTGCCAGCAGTGAAGGTGCGGTGATCGGTTTTTGGGAGACCGGGGAGCTGTTTTTT
NA few TRBJ1-1 TRBV2 CASSGGGPLNTEAFF TGTGCCAGCAGTGGGGGGGGCCCCCTGAACACTGAAGCTTTCTTT
TRBD1 many TRBJ2-6 TRBV20-1 CSASPGQSSGANVLTF TGCAGTGCCAGCCCGGGACAGAGCTCTGGGGCCAACGTCCTGACTTTC
TRBD2 many TRBJ2-1 TRBV5-1 CASSLDGWGGPQFF TGCGCCAGCAGCTTGGACGGTTGGGGGGGTCCTCAGTTCTTC
NA few TRBJ1-1 TRBV3-1 CASSQVDGGVAFF TGTGCCAGCAGCCAAGTGGATGGCGGTGTTGCTTTCTTT
NA many TRBJ2-3 TRBV5-1 CASSWRSLSPSTSDTQYF TGCGCCAGCAGCTGGAGGTCCTTATCCCCTTCCACCTCAGATACGCAGTATTTT
NA many TRBJ2-7 TRBV5-5 CASSLVPGTYEQYF TGTGCCAGCAGCTTGGTCCCGGGAACCTACGAGCAGTACTTC
NA many TRBJ2-3 TRBV19 CASSARWESDTQYF TGTGCCAGTAGTGCGCGCTGGGAGTCCGATACGCAGTATTTT
NA many TRBJ2-5 TRBV7-9 CASSSTETQYF TGTGCCAGCAGCTCGACGGAGACCCAGTACTTC
TRBD2 NA TRBJ2-1 TRBV28 CVSSFGLAGRYNEQFF TGTGTCAGCAGTTTTGGACTAGCGGGCCGATACAATGAGCAGTTCTTC
NA NA TRBJ1-6 TRBV5-1 CASNLFEDSPLHF TGCGCCAGCAACCTATTTGAGGATTCACCCCTCCACTTT